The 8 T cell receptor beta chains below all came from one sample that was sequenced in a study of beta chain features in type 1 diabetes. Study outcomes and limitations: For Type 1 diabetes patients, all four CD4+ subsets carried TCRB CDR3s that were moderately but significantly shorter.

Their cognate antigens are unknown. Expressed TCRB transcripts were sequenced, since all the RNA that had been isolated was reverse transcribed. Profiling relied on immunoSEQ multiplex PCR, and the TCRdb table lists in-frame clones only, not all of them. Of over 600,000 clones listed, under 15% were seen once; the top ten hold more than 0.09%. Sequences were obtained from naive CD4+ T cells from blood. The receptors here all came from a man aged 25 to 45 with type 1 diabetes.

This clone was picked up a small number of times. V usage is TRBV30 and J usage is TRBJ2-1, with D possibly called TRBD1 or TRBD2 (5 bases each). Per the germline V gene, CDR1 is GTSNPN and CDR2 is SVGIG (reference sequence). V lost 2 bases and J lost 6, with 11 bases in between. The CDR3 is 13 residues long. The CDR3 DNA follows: TGTGCCTGGAGTCTGGGGGTGGGCAATGAGCAGTTCTTC. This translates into CAWSLGVGNEQFF.

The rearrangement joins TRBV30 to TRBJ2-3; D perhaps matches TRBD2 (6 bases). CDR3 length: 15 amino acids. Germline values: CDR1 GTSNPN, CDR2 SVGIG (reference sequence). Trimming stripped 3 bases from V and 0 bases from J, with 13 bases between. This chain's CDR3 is CAWSDRGGSTDTQYF. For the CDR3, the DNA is TGTGCCTGGAGCGACCGTGGGGGGAGCACAGATACGCAGTATTTT.

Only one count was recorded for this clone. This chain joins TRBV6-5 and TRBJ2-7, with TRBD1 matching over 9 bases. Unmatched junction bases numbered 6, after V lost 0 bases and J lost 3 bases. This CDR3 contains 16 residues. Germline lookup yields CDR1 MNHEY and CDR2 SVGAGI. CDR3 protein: CASSYSSWDRDYEQYF. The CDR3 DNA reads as TGTGCCAGCAGTTACTCGTCCTGGGACAGGGACTACGAGCAGTACTTC.

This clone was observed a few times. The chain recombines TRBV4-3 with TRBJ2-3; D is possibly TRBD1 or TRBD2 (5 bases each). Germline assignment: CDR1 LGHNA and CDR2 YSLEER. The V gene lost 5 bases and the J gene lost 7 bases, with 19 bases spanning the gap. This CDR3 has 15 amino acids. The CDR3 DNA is TGCGCCAGCAGCTACAGTCTGGGACCACCTAATACGCAGTATTTT. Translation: CASSYSLGPPNTQYF.

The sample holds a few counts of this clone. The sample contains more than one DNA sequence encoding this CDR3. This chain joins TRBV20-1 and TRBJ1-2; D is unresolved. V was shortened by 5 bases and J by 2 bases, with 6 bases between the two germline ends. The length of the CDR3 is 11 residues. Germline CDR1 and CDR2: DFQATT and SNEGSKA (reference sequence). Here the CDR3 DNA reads TGCAGTGCTCCGGACAACTATGGCTACACCTTC. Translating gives CSAPDNYGYTF.

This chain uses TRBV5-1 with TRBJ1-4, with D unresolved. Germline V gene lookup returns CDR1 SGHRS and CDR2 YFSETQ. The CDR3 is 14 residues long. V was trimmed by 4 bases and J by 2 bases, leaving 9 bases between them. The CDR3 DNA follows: TGCGCCAGCAGCCACGGCAAGACTAATGAAAAACTGTTTTTT. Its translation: CASSHGKTNEKLFF.

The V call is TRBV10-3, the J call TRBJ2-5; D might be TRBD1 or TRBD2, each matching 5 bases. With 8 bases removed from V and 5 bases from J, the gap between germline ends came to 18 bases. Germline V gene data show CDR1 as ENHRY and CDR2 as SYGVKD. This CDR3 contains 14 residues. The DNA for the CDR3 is TGTGCCATCGCCTGGGGACGCCAAGGGGAGACCCAGTACTTC. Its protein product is CAIAWGRQGETQYF.

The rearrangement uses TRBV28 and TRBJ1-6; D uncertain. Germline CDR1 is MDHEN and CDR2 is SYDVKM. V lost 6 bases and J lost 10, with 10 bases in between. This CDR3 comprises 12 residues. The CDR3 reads CASRGGGSPLHF. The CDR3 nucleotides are TGTGCCAGCAGAGGAGGAGGCTCACCCCTCCACTTT.